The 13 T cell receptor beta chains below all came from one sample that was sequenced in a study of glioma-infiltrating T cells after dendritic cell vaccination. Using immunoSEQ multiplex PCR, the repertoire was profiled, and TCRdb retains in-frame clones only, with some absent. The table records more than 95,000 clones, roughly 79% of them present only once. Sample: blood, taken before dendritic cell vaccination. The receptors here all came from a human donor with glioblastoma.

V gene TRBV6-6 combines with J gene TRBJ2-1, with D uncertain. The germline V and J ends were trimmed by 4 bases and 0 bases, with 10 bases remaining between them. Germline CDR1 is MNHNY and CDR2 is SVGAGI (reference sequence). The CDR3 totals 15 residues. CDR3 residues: CASSLVPSSYNEQFF. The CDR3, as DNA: TGTGCCAGCAGTTTGGTACCGAGCTCCTACAATGAGCAGTTCTTC.

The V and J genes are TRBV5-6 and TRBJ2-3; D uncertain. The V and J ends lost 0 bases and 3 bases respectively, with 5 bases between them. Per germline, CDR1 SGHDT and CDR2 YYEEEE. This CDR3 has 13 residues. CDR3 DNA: TGTGCCAGCAGCTTGGGTCCGACAGATACGCAGTATTTT. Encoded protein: CASSLGPTDTQYF.

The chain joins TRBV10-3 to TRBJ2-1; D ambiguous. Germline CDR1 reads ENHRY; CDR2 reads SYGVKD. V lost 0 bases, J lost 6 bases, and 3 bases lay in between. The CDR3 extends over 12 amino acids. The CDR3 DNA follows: TGTGCCATCAGTGAGTCGGCCAATGAGCAGTTCTTC. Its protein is CAISESANEQFF.

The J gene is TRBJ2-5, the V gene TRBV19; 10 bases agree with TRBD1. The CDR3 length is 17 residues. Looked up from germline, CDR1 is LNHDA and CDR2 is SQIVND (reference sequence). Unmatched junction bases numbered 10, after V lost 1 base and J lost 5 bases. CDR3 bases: TGTGCCAGTAGTATAGCCGGAGACAGGGGGCTTTACGAGACCCAGTACTTC. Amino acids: CASSIAGDRGLYETQYF.

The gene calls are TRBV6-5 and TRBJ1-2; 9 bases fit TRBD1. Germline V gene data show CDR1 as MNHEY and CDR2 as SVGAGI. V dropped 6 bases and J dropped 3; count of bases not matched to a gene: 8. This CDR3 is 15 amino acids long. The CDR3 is CASSYGTGLDYGYTF. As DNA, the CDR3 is TGTGCCAGCAGCTACGGGACAGGGCTGGACTATGGCTACACCTTC.

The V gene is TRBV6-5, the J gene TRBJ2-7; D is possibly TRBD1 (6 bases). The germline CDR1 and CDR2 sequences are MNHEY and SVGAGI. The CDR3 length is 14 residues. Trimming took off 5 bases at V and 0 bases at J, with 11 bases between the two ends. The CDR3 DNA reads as TGTGCCAGCAGTCCAGGACAGAGCTCCTACGAGCAGTACTTC. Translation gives CASSPGQSSYEQYF.

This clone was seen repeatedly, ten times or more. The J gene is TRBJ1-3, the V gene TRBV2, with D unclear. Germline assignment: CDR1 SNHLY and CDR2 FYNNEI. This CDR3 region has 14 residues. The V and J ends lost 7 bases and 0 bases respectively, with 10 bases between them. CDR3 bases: TGTGCCAGCAACAGCCCGTTCTCTGGAAACACCATATATTTT. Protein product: CASNSPFSGNTIYF.

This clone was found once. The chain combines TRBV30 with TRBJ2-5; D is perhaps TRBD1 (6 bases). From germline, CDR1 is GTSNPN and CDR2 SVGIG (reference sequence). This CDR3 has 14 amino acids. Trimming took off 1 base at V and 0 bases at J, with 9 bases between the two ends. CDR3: CAWSGTAYQETQYF. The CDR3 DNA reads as TGTGCCTGGAGTGGGACAGCGTACCAAGAGACCCAGTACTTC.

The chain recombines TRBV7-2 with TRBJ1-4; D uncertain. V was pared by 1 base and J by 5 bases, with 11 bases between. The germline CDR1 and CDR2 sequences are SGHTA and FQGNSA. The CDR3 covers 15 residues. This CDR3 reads CASSLEPQENEKLFF. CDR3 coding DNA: TGTGCCAGCAGCTTAGAACCGCAGGAAAATGAAAAACTGTTTTTT.

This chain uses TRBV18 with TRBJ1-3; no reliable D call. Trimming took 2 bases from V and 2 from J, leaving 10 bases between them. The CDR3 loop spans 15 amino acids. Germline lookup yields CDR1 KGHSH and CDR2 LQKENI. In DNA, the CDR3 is TGTGCCAGCTCACCAGGAGGAAGGGCTGGAAACACCATATATTTT. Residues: CASSPGGRAGNTIYF.

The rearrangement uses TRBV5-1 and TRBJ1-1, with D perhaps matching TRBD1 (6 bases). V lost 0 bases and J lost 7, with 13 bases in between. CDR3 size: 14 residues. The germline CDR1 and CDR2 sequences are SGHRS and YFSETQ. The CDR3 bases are TGCGCCAGCAGCTTGGGGGGGAGGGGGTATGAAGCTTTCTTT. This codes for CASSLGGRGYEAFF.

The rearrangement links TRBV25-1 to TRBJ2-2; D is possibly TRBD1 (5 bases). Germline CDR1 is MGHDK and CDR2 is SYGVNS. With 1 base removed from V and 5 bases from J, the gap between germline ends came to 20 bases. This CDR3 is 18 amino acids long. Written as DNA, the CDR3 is TGTGCCAGCAGTGAATCATACCCAGAATTTACAGGAACCGGGGAGCTGTTTTTT. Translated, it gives CASSESYPEFTGTGELFF.

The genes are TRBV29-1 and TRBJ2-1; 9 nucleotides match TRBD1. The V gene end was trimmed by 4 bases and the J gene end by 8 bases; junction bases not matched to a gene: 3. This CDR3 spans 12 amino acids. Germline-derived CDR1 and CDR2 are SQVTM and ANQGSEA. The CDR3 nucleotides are TGCAGCGTTGGTACAGGGGGCGATGAGCAGTTCTTC. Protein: CSVGTGGDEQFF.